These 15 T cell receptor beta chains were all obtained from the same sample, sequenced in a study of shared clonotypes between healthy human individuals. Naive CD8 isolation took CD45RO-negative cells positively selected for CCR7 and excluded terminally differentiated effector memory CD45RA+ cells. Assay: immunoSEQ multiplex PCR; the TCRdb copy retains only in-frame clones and omits some. Of just over 2,000,000 clones in the sample, 85% to 95% were seen once. Input material: naive CD8+ T cells sorted from blood. All receptors come from a man between 18 and 35 years old in good health.

This rearrangement joins TRBV7-9 to TRBJ1-1; 8 bases line up with TRBD1. The V gene end was trimmed by 6 bases and the J gene end by 1 base; junction bases not matched to a gene: 10. This CDR3 has 16 amino acids. Germline V CDR1 and CDR2: SEHNR, FQNEAQ (reference sequence). CDR3 nucleotide sequence: TGTGCCAGCAGTCCAGGCAGGGGGCTGAGGAACACTGAAGCTTTCTTT. As protein: CASSPGRGLRNTEAFF. The complete variable domain, with remaining parts taken from reference TRBV7-9 and TRBJ1-1, reads DTGVSQNPRHKITKRGQNVTFRCDPISEHNRLYWYRQTLGQGPEFLTYFQNEAQLEKSRLLSDRFSAERPKGSFSTLEIQRTEQGDSAMYLCASSPGRGLRNTEAFFGQGTRLTVV.

V gene TRBV7-2 combines with J gene TRBJ2-5; TRBD1 might be the D (5 bases). V lost 5 bases and J lost 2, with 12 bases in between. There are 14 residues in the CDR3. Germline assignment: CDR1 SGHTA and CDR2 FQGNSA. The CDR3, as DNA: TGTGCCAGCAGCATATTGACAGCACAAGAGACCCAGTACTTC. It encodes CASSILTAQETQYF.

The rearrangement joins TRBV10-1 to TRBJ1-1, with D possibly matching TRBD1 (5 bases). Germline lookup yields CDR1 WNHNN and CDR2 SYGVQD (reference sequence). Trimming stripped 3 bases from V and 3 bases from J, with 14 bases between. The CDR3 is 15 residues long. The CDR3 DNA reads as TGCGCCAGCAGTGAAAATCAGGCGGGGGACACTGAAGCTTTCTTT. The encoded protein is CASSENQAGDTEAFF.

The chain links TRBV4-1 to TRBJ2-1; 12 bases agree with TRBD2. The CDR3 covers 16 residues. Germline-derived CDR1 and CDR2 are MGHRA and YSYEKL. After removal of 2 bases from V and 4 bases from J, the junction contained 3 bases not matched to a gene. The CDR3 sequence: CASSQLGLAGYNEQFF. For the CDR3, the DNA is TGCGCCAGCAGCCAACTCGGACTAGCGGGATACAATGAGCAGTTCTTC.

This sequence joins TRBV4-1 and TRBJ2-7, with 7 bases identical to TRBD2. The germline V gene encodes CDR1 MGHRA and CDR2 YSYEKL. CDR3 length: 14 residues. With 4 bases clipped from V and 6 bases from J, the junction kept 9 bases outside the gene matches. The CDR3 region is CASSPHGGEGEQYF. The CDR3, as DNA: TGCGCCAGCAGCCCCCACGGAGGGGAGGGCGAGCAGTACTTC.

This chain links TRBV19 with TRBJ2-7; TRBD2 is a possible D gene (5 bases). Germline V gives CDR1 LNHDA, CDR2 SQIVND (reference sequence). Trimming left V 3 bases short and J 6 bases short, with 18 bases between. This CDR3 contains 15 residues. This CDR3 is CASSIAQLSGGEQYF. In DNA form, the CDR3 reads TGTGCCAGTAGTATCGCGCAGCTGTCCGGAGGCGAGCAGTACTTC.

The CDR3 here is CASSESRPDTQYF. The DNA of the CDR3 is TGTGCCAGCAGCGAATCGAGACCCGATACGCAGTATTTT. This chain links TRBV9 with TRBJ2-3; D is ambiguous. This CDR3 has 13 residues. CDR1 is SGDLS, CDR2 YYNGEE, per germline. V was clipped by 3 bases and J by 6 bases, with 11 bases between them. The whole variable domain, remainder taken from reference TRBV9 and TRBJ2-3, is DSGVTQTPKHLITATGQRVTLRCSPRSGDLSVYWYQQSLDQGLQFLIQYYNGEERAKGNILERFSAQQFPDLHSELNLSSLELGDSALYFCASSESRPDTQYFGPGTRLTVL.

V is TRBV4-3 and J is TRBJ2-7; the D gene is possibly TRBD1 (6 bases). V gave up 11 bases and J gave up 3 bases, with 20 bases separating them. This CDR3 comprises 14 residues. Germline CDR1 and CDR2: LGHNA and YSLEER. In DNA form, the CDR3 reads TGCGCCTCCGTCCACGGACAGTTAGACTACGAGCAGTACTTC. As protein: CASVHGQLDYEQYF.

As concerns this clone: The sample has other DNA sequences that encode this CDR3 too. The chain carries TRBV5-1 and TRBJ2-7; D gene ambiguous. Germline CDR1 and CDR2: SGHRS and YFSETQ. The ends were cut back, 0 bases at V and 0 bases at J, with 7 bases in the middle. This CDR3 has 14 amino acids. CDR3 sequence: CASSLAVASYEQYF. The CDR3 DNA is TGCGCCAGCAGCTTGGCCGTGGCCTCCTACGAGCAGTACTTC. The complete variable domain, with remaining parts taken from reference TRBV5-1 and TRBJ2-7, reads KAGVTQTPRYLIKTRGQQVTLSCSPISGHRSVSWYQQTPGQGLQFLFEYFSETQRNKGNFPGRFSGRQFSNSRSEMNVSTLELGDSALYLCASSLAVASYEQYFGPGTRLTVT.

CDR3 sequence reads: CASSLGAGFPFTEAFF. The CDR3 bases are TGTGCCAGCAGCTTAGGGGCAGGGTTTCCCTTCACTGAAGCTTTCTTT. V gene TRBV7-2 combines with J gene TRBJ1-1; possibly TRBD1 for D (5 bases). The germline V gene has CDR1 SGHTA and CDR2 FQGNSA. Deletions cut 1 base from V and 4 bases from J, with 16 bases between. This CDR3 is built from 16 residues.

This chain joins TRBV19 and TRBJ2-1; 10 bases align to TRBD1. Germline V gene sequence: CDR1 LNHDA, CDR2 SQIVND (reference sequence). V shed 5 bases, J shed 12 bases, and the junction held 13 bases outside the gene matches. The CDR3 runs 15 residues. The CDR3 sequence: CASSFGTGDVLWQFF. The CDR3 coding sequence is TGTGCCAGTAGTTTCGGGACAGGGGATGTGCTATGGCAGTTCTTC.

To note about this clone: Distinct nucleotide sequences in the sample also encode this CDR3. The chain uses TRBV9 and TRBJ1-2, with 9 bases fitting TRBD1. J was trimmed by 4 bases and V by 0 bases; bases with no gene match: 4. Germline CDR1 and CDR2: SGDLS and YYNGEE. The CDR3 runs to 15 residues. CDR3 residues: CASSVATGQGYGYTF. The CDR3 DNA is TGTGCCAGCAGCGTAGCTACGGGACAGGGCTATGGCTACACCTTC.

The chain recombines TRBV4-1 with TRBJ1-2, with D possibly TRBD1 on 6 matching bases. CDR1 and CDR2 (germline): MGHRA, YSYEKL. Between the trimmed V and J ends, which lost 3 bases and 8 bases, there was a span of 13 bases. This CDR3 contains 13 residues. The CDR3 nucleotides are TGCGCCAGCAGCCATCTGGGGGCGCAGGGCTACACCTTC. It encodes CASSHLGAQGYTF.

The chain uses TRBV11-2 and TRBJ2-5; 7 bases line up with TRBD1. V lost 4 bases to trimming and J lost 4 bases; unmatched junction nucleotides: 9. The CDR3 is 15 residues long. Germline V CDR1 and CDR2: SGHAT, FQNNGV. The CDR3 loop is CASSSGTDSLETQYF. CDR3 bases: TGTGCCAGCAGCTCCGGGACAGACTCATTAGAGACCCAGTACTTC. The full variable domain, completed using reference TRBV11-2 and TRBJ2-5, is EAGVAQSPRYKIIEKRQSVAFWCNPISGHATLYWYQQILGQGPKLLIQFQNNGVVDDSQLPKDRFSAERLKGVDSTLKIQPAKLEDSAVYLCASSSGTDSLETQYFGPGTRLLVL.

Points on this clone: Different DNA sequences within this sample yield the same CDR3. The V call is TRBV5-4, the J call TRBJ2-3, with 7 bases lining up with TRBD2. Looked up from germline, CDR1 is SGHNT and CDR2 is YYREEE (reference sequence). This CDR3 region has 13 residues. The junction had 1 base not matched to a gene; V was cut back by 2 bases and J by 4 bases. The CDR3 DNA reads TGTGCCAGCAGCTTCCGGGGGGCAGATACGCAGTATTTT. As protein: CASSFRGADTQYF. Complete variable domain (other parts from reference TRBV5-4 and TRBJ2-3): ETGVTQSPTHLIKTRGQQVTLRCSSQSGHNTVSWYQQALGQGPQFIFQYYREEENGRGNFPPRFSGLQFPNYSSELNVNALELDDSALYLCASSFRGADTQYFGPGTRLTVL.